These 10 T cell receptor beta chains were sequenced from one sample in a study of blood T cell repertoires in COVID-19. Sequencing used immunoSEQ multiplex PCR; TCRdb keeps in-frame clones, though not all of them. The sample records about 400,000 clones, roughly 88% being singletons. The source material was PBMCs or T cells enriched from blood (not recorded which). These receptors all come from a woman aged 40 to 49 with acute COVID-19.

This chain joins TRBV5-1 and TRBJ2-2, with 9 bases identical to TRBD1. The trim removed 3 bases at V and 1 base at J, leaving 4 bases unmatched. The germline CDR1 and CDR2 sequences are SGHRS and YFSETQ. The CDR3 is 16 amino acids. CDR3 nucleotide sequence: TGCGCCAGCAGCTCAGGACAGGGGAGGAACACCGGGGAGCTGTTTTTT. It specifies CASSSGQGRNTGELFF.

The chain joins TRBV12-3 or TRBV12-4 to TRBJ2-3, with D hard to call. V was shortened by 3 bases and J by 6 bases, with 4 bases between the two germline ends. The length of the CDR3 is 11 residues. Written as DNA, the CDR3 is TGTGCCAGCAGTTTCTCGGATACGCAGTATTTT. Protein product: CASSFSDTQYF.

The J gene is TRBJ1-1, the V gene TRBV7-9; 8 bases match TRBD1. Germline CDR1 reads SEHNR; CDR2 reads FQNEAQ (reference sequence). CDR3 length equals 12 residues. Unmatched junction bases numbered 7, after V lost 4 bases and J lost 12 bases. Here the CDR3 DNA reads TGTGCCAGCAGCTCCGCCGGACAGGGTCCTTTCTTT. Its protein product is CASSSAGQGPFF.

The V gene is TRBV13, the J gene TRBJ2-7; the match to TRBD2 covers 9 bases. J was trimmed by 3 bases and V by 5 bases; bases with no gene match: 14. The CDR3 length is 17 residues. Germline CDR1 is PRHDT and CDR2 is FYEKMQ (reference sequence). The CDR3: CASSARLLGGGVYEQYF. The CDR3 DNA sequence: TGTGCCAGCAGCGCCCGACTACTGGGCGGGGGGGTCTACGAGCAGTACTTC.

The chain links TRBV11-2 to TRBJ1-6, with 7 bases identical to TRBD1. Germline V CDR1 and CDR2: SGHAT, FQNNGV. The CDR3 runs 15 residues. V lost 4 bases to trimming and J lost 2 bases; unmatched junction nucleotides: 2. The CDR3 region has the DNA TGTGCCAGCAGCTCGAGGGGGCCCTATAATTCACCCCTCCACTTT. It translates to CASSSRGPYNSPLHF.

The chain combines TRBV7-9 with TRBJ1-3; 8 bases align to TRBD1. The CDR3 runs to 15 residues. CDR1 and CDR2 from the germline V gene are SEHNR and FQNEAQ (reference sequence). After removal of 5 bases from V and 0 bases from J, the junction contained 3 bases not matched to a gene. CDR3 DNA sequence: TGTGCCAGCAGCCGACAGGGGTTCTCTGGAAACACCATATATTTT. Its translation: CASSRQGFSGNTIYF.

The V gene is TRBV28, the J gene TRBJ1-2, with 9 positions matching TRBD1. Germline lookup yields CDR1 MDHEN and CDR2 SYDVKM. Losses at the gene ends were 2 bases for V and 6 bases for J; bases not matched to a gene: 7. The CDR3 is 15 amino acids. The CDR3 nucleotides read TGTGCCAGCAGTTTAGCGGGACAGGGATACGATGGCTACACCTTC. It is translated as CASSLAGQGYDGYTF.

This chain uses TRBV7-2 with TRBJ1-6; TRBD1 might be the D (6 bases). Trimming cost V 4 bases and J 7 bases, with 14 bases left between them. CDR1 and CDR2 from the germline V gene are SGHTA and FQGNSA. The CDR3 loop spans 15 amino acids. CDR3 in amino acids: CASSSRTALNSPLHF. The CDR3 bases are TGTGCCAGCAGCTCGCGGACAGCGCTGAATTCACCCCTCCACTTT.

The gene calls are TRBV5-1 and TRBJ1-4; the D gene is possibly TRBD1 (5 bases). Germline V CDR1 and CDR2: SGHRS, YFSETQ. The germline V and J ends were trimmed by 0 bases and 4 bases, with 7 bases remaining between them. This CDR3 is built from 14 residues. The CDR3 reads CASSLDRYNEKLFF. Here the CDR3 DNA reads TGCGCCAGCAGCTTGGACAGGTATAATGAAAAACTGTTTTTT.

Of note for this clone: No DNA is shown, since the ends of the CDR3 on it are uncertain; the CDR3 is the one TCRdb lists. This chain uses TRBV5-1 with TRBJ2-1; the tabulated D call, TRBD1, remains unverified against the DNA. From its first to its last residue, the CDR3 has 16 amino acids. Germline V lookup: CDR1 SGHRS, CDR2 YFSETQ. This chain's CDR3 is CASSFGPGQGQGEQFF.